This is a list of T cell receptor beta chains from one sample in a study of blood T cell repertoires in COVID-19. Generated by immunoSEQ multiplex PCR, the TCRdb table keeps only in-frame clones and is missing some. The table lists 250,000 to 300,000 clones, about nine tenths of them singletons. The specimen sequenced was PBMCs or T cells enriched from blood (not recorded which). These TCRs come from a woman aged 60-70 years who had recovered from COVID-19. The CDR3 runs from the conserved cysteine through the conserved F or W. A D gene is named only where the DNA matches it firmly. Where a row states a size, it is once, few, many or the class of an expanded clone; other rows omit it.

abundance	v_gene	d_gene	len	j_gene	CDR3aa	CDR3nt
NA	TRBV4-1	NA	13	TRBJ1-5	CASSTHPEQPQHF	TGCGCCAGCAGCACGCATCCCGAGCAGCCCCAGCATTTT
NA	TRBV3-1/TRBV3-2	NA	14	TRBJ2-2	CASRSGEYTGELFF	TGTGCCAGCAGAAGCGGAGAATACACCGGGGAGCTGTTTTTT
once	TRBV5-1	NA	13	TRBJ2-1	CASSPGQNNEQFF	TGCGCCAGCAGCCCAGGACAAAACAATGAGCAGTTCTTC
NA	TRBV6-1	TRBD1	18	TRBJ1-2	CASSEASGSGTGVYGYTF	TGTGCCAGCAGTGAAGCAAGCGGTTCCGGGACAGGGGTCTATGGCTACACCTTC
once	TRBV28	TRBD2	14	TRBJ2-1	CASKAGGTYNEQFF	TGTGCCAGCAAGGCGGGAGGCACCTACAATGAGCAGTTCTTC
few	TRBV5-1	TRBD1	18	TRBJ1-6	CASSPQFPTGTGDSPLHF	TGCGCCAGCAGCCCTCAATTCCCAACAGGGACAGGAGATTCACCCCTCCACTTT
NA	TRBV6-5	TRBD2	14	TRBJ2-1	CASSKGLAGVEQFF	TGTGCCAGCAGTAAGGGACTAGCGGGAGTTGAGCAGTTCTTC
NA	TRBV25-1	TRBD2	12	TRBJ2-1	CASSERGGAEFF	TGTGCCAGCAGTGAGCGGGGGGGCGCGGAGTTCTTC
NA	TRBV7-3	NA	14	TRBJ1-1	CASSLNTGRSEAFF	TGTGCCAGCAGCTTAAACACAGGGCGATCTGAAGCTTTCTTT
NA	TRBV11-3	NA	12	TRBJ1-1	CASSSSNTEAFF	TGTGCCAGCAGCTCCTCGAACACTGAAGCTTTCTTT
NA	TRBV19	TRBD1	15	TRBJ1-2	CASSMGTDANYGYTF	TGTGCCAGTAGTATGGGGACAGATGCTAACTATGGCTACACCTTC
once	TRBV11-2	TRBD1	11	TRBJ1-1	CASSRGQGGVF	TGTGCCAGCAGCCGCGGACAGGGGGGTGTCTTT
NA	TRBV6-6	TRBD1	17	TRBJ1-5	CASSPTGGLYSNQPQHF	TGTGCCAGCAGTCCGACAGGGGGCCTTTATAGCAATCAGCCCCAGCATTTT
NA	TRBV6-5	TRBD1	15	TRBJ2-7	CASSSSRDSSYEQYF	TGTGCCAGCAGCTCGTCCCGGGACAGCTCCTACGAGCAGTACTTC
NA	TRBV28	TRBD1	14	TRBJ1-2	CASSRQGGNYGYTF	TGTGCCAGCAGCCGACAGGGTGGAAACTATGGCTACACCTTC